This T cell receptor (beta chain) was found in a study of blood T cell repertoires in COVID-19 (dated by TCRdb to 2018 to 2020). Some background on the complete study: Samples covering the acute and convalescent phases of COVID-19 were provided by collaborators in the United States, Italy and Spain. The material from the prospective study consisted of cDNA or gDNA derived from T cells, B-cell-depleted T cells, or PBMCs. The dataset comprised deeply sampled blood TCRbeta repertoires from subjects exposed to, actively infected with, or recovered from COVID-19. A freely available public database, intended as a resource for researchers studying the immune response to SARS-CoV-2, is where the repertoires were released. Samples were obtained from the ongoing ImmuneRACE study (first 160 participants) and from 1,000 to 1,500 subjects provided by 6 global collaborators. Sample metadata almost always included a de-identified subject ID, COVID-19 status, age in years and sex. Where available, HLA class I and class II types were taken from metadata supplied by the sample provider and were not determined by assay-based typing. Beyond this particular receptor, the publication reports: The quantity of clinical and demographic metadata differed by source and by participant and was supplied without curation.

TCRbeta CDR3 regions were amplified from genomic DNA using the immunoSEQ Assay, a bias-controlled multiplex PCR. Per the source publication's procedure: Nucleated cell counts per sample were estimated from amplification of reference gene primers within the assay. Sequence reads were collapsed and filtered to measure the absolute abundance of every unique TCRbeta CDR3 rearrangement. For each sample, productive Simpson clonality was calculated as the square root of Simpson's diversity index across productive rearrangements. As stored in TCRdb, this immuneACCESS dataset retains in-frame rearrangements with V and J assigned. A fraction of the clones does not appear; measured against another copy, unresolved V genes explain less than half of the discrepancy, and the remainder lacks a known reason. The V and J calls and clone size come from that table; D and trimming were worked out from the DNA. Within this sample are some 150,000 clones, with approximately 86% of them counted one time only. Around 1.6% of the sample rests with the top ten.

Comment on this clone: Which antigen it targets is not known. No clone much larger than this one lies a single base away; base qualities are absent.

The collaborating institutions used their own protocols to collect whole blood in K2EDTA tubes. For TCRbeta analysis, collaborator samples were shipped as frozen whole blood, as isolated PBMCs, or as DNA extracted from either sample type. From the cysteine through the phenylalanine, the CDR3 covers 15 amino acids. Only the CDR3 part of the read is kept: 45 bases, read in frame from the first base. The germline V gene provides CDR1 MGHRA and CDR2 YSYEKL. Ends trimmed: V by 7 bases, J by 5 bases; bases unmatched to a gene: 10. Recombination joined TRBV4-1 with TRBJ2-3, with TRBD2 identical over 9 junction bases. This clonotype originated in a woman aged 45 to 65 with acute or convalescent COVID-19. Sequencing was carried out using peripheral blood. The CDR3 reads as follows: CASTVAGVGGDTQYF. The sequenced DNA: TGCGCCAGCACAGTAGCGGGAGTGGGCGGAGATACGCAGTATTTT.